This entry lists 16 T cell receptor beta chains sequenced from one sample in a study of cytomegalovirus exposure and HLA in healthy donors. Vbeta (60) and Jbeta (13) primers were used in the PCR. The protocol was immunoSEQ multiplex PCR, while the TCRdb copy is restricted to in-frame clones and leaves out a portion. Of roughly 100,000 clones detected, 76% appear once; the ten largest clones hold 9% to 12%. Sequencing input: PBMCs. The receptors stem from a woman aged 18-35 years in good health and CMV-seropositive.

The chain recombines TRBV2 with TRBJ2-1, with TRBD2 identical over 8 bases. The V gene end was trimmed by 3 bases and the J gene end by 4 bases; junction bases not matched to a gene: 5. The germline V gene has CDR1 SNHLY and CDR2 FYNNEI. This CDR3 comprises 15 residues. CDR3 loop: CASSDAGGAYNEQFF. The CDR3 DNA reads TGTGCCAGCAGTGATGCGGGGGGCGCTTACAATGAGCAGTTCTTC. Drawing the rest from reference TRBV2 and TRBJ2-1, the complete variable domain is EPEVTQTPSHQVTQMGQEVILRCVPISNHLYFYWYRQILGQKVEFLVSFYNNEISEKSEIFDDQFSVERPDGSNFTLKIRSTKLEDSAMYFCASSDAGGAYNEQFFGPGTRLTVL.

In this sample, this clone turned up a few times. The V call is TRBV2, the J call TRBJ2-7, with TRBD2 identical over 12 bases. The V segment lost 6 bases and the J segment 0 bases; nucleotides outside the gene matches: 6. Germline CDR1 reads SNHLY; CDR2 reads FYNNEI. This CDR3 has 16 residues. The CDR3 protein is CASRATSGGYSYEQYF. For the CDR3, the DNA is TGTGCCAGCAGAGCCACTAGCGGGGGGTACTCCTACGAGCAGTACTTC.

In its sample, this clone was seen a few times. V usage is TRBV12-5 and J usage is TRBJ1-5; TRBD1 is a possible D gene (5 bases). The germline V gene encodes CDR1 LGHNT and CDR2 FRNRAP. The CDR3 covers 14 residues. Trimming removed 5 bases at V and 0 bases at J, with 8 bases between. CDR3 DNA sequence: TGTGCTAGTGGTCAAGGGGATAGCAATCAGCCCCAGCATTTT. This encodes CASGQGDSNQPQHF. Based on the CDR3 plus reference TRBV12-5 and TRBJ1-5, the full variable domain is DARVTQTPRHKVTEMGQEVTMRCQPILGHNTVFWYRQTMMQGLELLAYFRNRAPLDDSGMPKDRFSAEMPDATLATLKIQPSEPRDSAVYFCASGQGDSNQPQHFGDGTRLSIL.

J is TRBJ1-1 and V is TRBV9, with a weak D call TRBD1 (6 bases). The CDR3 covers 15 residues. CDR1 is SGDLS and CDR2 is YYNGEE in the germline V gene. Trimming pared 4 bases from V and 7 bases from J, leaving 20 bases between. CDR3 protein: CASSTALLDSHEAFF. CDR3 sequence (DNA): TGTGCCAGCAGCACTGCTCTCCTGGACAGTCATGAAGCTTTCTTT.

This rearrangement joins TRBV7-9 to TRBJ1-1; TRBD1 matches 10 bases. Germline V gene lookup returns CDR1 SEHNR and CDR2 FQNEAQ (reference sequence). Trimming cost V 5 bases and J 6 bases; bases outside gene matches: 9. The CDR3 spans 15 residues. The CDR3 sequence: CASSTHGQGVAEAFF. DNA of the CDR3: TGTGCCAGCAGCACCCACGGACAGGGGGTAGCTGAAGCTTTCTTT.

The chain has TRBV10-1 and TRBJ1-1, with TRBD1 matching 7 bases. CDR1 is WNHNN and CDR2 is SYGVQD in the germline V gene (reference sequence). The V gene end was trimmed by 6 bases and the J gene end by 8 bases; junction bases not matched to a gene: 12. The CDR3 runs to 14 residues. CDR3 DNA: TGCGCCAGCAGCTCTCTGGGGACAGTGGGAGAAGCTTTCTTT. Translated: CASSSLGTVGEAFF.

This chain uses TRBV5-4 with TRBJ1-1, with 10 bases that match TRBD1. V lost 4 bases, J lost 1 base, and 4 bases stayed unmatched. Germline CDR1 SGHNT, CDR2 YYREEE (reference sequence). This CDR3 has 15 residues. The CDR3 DNA reads as TGTGCCAGCAGCGCCGGACAGGGGGAGAACACTGAAGCTTTCTTT. Amino acid sequence: CASSAGQGENTEAFF.

The gene calls are TRBV6-1 and TRBJ1-4, with D tentatively TRBD1 (6 bases). The germline V gene has CDR1 MNHNS and CDR2 SASEGT. This CDR3 contains 15 residues. Trimming cost V 2 bases and J 4 bases, with 11 bases left between them. DNA of the CDR3: TGTGCCAGCAGTGAATTCGGACAGTATAATGAAAAACTGTTTTTT. It translates to CASSEFGQYNEKLFF.

This chain uses TRBV5-1 with TRBJ1-6; D gene unclear. The CDR3 is made up of 16 amino acids. Trimming removed 0 bases from V and 0 bases from J, with 7 bases in between. Germline V gives CDR1 SGHRS, CDR2 YFSETQ. This CDR3 is CASSLAPSSYNSPLHF. The CDR3 region has the DNA TGCGCCAGCAGCTTGGCCCCGAGCTCCTATAATTCACCCCTCCACTTT.

The chain combines TRBV6-5 with TRBJ1-4, with D possibly matching TRBD1 (5 bases). This CDR3 comprises 14 residues. Germline V CDR1 and CDR2: MNHEY, SVGAGI. Trimming cost V 7 bases and J 7 bases, with 16 bases left between them. The CDR3 here is CASTSGGGVEKLFF. The CDR3 nucleotides read TGTGCCAGCACATCCGGGGGGGGAGTTGAAAAACTGTTTTTT.

The chain links TRBV6-5 to TRBJ2-2; 7 positions agree with TRBD1. The CDR3 covers 14 residues. After removal of 0 bases from V and 6 bases from J, the junction contained 1 base not matched to a gene. Germline lookup yields CDR1 MNHEY and CDR2 SVGAGI. The CDR3 nucleotides read TGTGCCAGCAGTTACTCGAGGGGGCCCGGGGAGCTGTTTTTT. This gives the protein CASSYSRGPGELFF.

J is TRBJ1-1 and V is TRBV9; D unclear. The V and J ends lost 4 bases and 0 bases respectively, with 13 bases between them. Per the germline V gene, CDR1 is SGDLS and CDR2 is YYNGEE. The CDR3 has 15 amino acids. The CDR3 loop is CASSPQQFMNTEAFF. The CDR3 DNA reads as TGTGCCAGCAGCCCGCAACAGTTCATGAACACTGAAGCTTTCTTT.

The chain couples TRBV5-1 to TRBJ1-2, with D uncertain. Between the trimmed V and J ends, which lost 4 bases and 1 base, there was a span of 5 bases. The V gene's germline CDR1 is SGHRS and CDR2 YFSETQ. This CDR3 is built from 12 residues. CDR3 protein: CASSPNNYGYTF. The CDR3 DNA sequence: TGCGCCAGCAGCCCCAATAACTATGGCTACACCTTC.

This rearrangement joins TRBV5-8 to TRBJ1-2; D perhaps matches TRBD1 (5 bases). V was clipped by 4 bases and J by 7 bases, with 20 bases between them. The CDR3 runs 15 residues. Looked up from germline, CDR1 is SGHTS and CDR2 is YDEGEE. The CDR3 nucleotides read TGTGCCAGCAGCGCTCGCCAGGGCCCCCTCCTTGGCTACACCTTC. Protein sequence: CASSARQGPLLGYTF.

The chain carries TRBV5-6 and TRBJ1-2, with 8 bases that match TRBD1. Trimming at V came to 4 bases and at J to 4 bases, leaving 6 bases not matched to a gene. Germline lookup yields CDR1 SGHDT and CDR2 YYEEEE. This CDR3 region has 14 residues. In DNA, the CDR3 is TGTGCCAGCAGCCTCGACACAGGGGGCTATGGCTACACCTTC. Protein: CASSLDTGGYGYTF. The full variable domain, in which reference TRBV5-6 and TRBJ1-2 provide the parts outside the CDR3, is DAGVTQSPTHLIKTRGQQVTLRCSPKSGHDTVSWYQQALGQGPQFIFQYYEEEERQRGNFPDRFSGHQFPNYSSELNVNALLLGDSALYLCASSLDTGGYGYTFGSGTRLTVV.

The rearrangement joins TRBV2 to TRBJ1-4; D uncertain. Germline V gene data show CDR1 as SNHLY and CDR2 as FYNNEI. There are 13 residues in the CDR3. Between the trimmed V and J ends, which lost 4 bases and 8 bases, there was a span of 11 bases. The DNA of the CDR3 is TGTGCCAGCAGTGGATGGAGGTCCGAAAAACTGTTTTTT. Translating gives CASSGWRSEKLFF.